This T cell receptor (beta chain) was sequenced during a study of blood T cell repertoires in COVID-19. For the study at large: Italy, Spain and the United States were the sources of the convalescent and acute COVID-19 samples. In each case, the material was cDNA or gDNA derived from T cells, B-cell-depleted T cells, or PBMCs.

The CDR3 loop spans 14 amino acids. V gave up 1 base and J gave up 1 base, with 8 bases separating them. CDR1 is SGHRS and CDR2 is YFSETQ in the germline V gene. Authors' data handling: For nucleated cells, counts were estimated from reference gene primer amplification. The data were produced by immunoSEQ multiplex PCR, yet TCRdb's version contains in-frame clones alone and is incomplete. V and J calls and clone size follow that table, whereas D and trimming were derived from the DNA. The table lists tens of thousands of clones, about nine tenths of them singletons, with 11% in the top ten. The sequenced material came from peripheral blood. The J gene is TRBJ1-1, the V gene TRBV5-1; unclear D gene. This TCR came from a man between 65 and 85 years old with active or convalescent COVID-19. As DNA, the CDR3 is TGCGCCAGCAGCTTGCTAGGCTCGAACACTGAAGCTTTCTTT. Its translation is CASSLLGSNTEAFF.